This T cell receptor beta chain was observed in a study of T cells in Graves' hyperthyroidism and ophthalmopathy. Study background: Peripheral blood was drawn at first diagnosis, prior to all treatment.

V was cut by 8 bases and J by 5 bases, with 19 bases left in between. The CDR3 length is 15 residues. In germline, CDR1 is SGHAT, CDR2 FQNNGV. There were TCR beta CDR3 regions amplified from RNA transcripts. The TCR CDR3 first-round RT-PCR relied on the HTBI primer set. TCRdb reprocessed the multiplex PCR reads with MiXCR, giving one entry per CDR3 protein. Altogether more than 600,000 distinct CDR3 sequences are present, around 15% being singletons, with the ten largest covering 8.4%. Absent ophthalmopathy progression within 18 months defined stable Graves' hyperthyroidism. Diagnoses used clinical symptoms, serum thyroxine and TRAb, thyroid ultrasound and orbital computed tomography.

The clonotype was recovered from a man between 18 and 29 years old with Graves' hyperthyroidism. Material for sequencing was blood. This chain links TRBV11-2 with TRBJ2-4; tentative D call: TRBD2 (7 bases). CDR3 protein: CASLTFGGGQNIQYF. In nucleotides, the CDR3 is TGTGCCAGCCTCACCTTTGGGGGGGGCCAAAACATTCAGTACTTC.